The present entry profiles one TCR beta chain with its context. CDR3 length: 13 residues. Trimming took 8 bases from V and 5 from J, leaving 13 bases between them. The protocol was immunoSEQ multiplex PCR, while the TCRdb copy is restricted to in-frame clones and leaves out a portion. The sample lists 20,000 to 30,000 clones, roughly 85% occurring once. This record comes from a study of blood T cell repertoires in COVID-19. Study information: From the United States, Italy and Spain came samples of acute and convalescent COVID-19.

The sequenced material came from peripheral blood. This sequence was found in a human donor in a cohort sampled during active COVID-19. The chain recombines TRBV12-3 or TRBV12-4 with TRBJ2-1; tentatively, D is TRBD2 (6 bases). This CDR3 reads CASERGINNEQFF. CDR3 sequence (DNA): TGTGCCAGCGAACGCGGGATAAACAATGAGCAGTTCTTC.